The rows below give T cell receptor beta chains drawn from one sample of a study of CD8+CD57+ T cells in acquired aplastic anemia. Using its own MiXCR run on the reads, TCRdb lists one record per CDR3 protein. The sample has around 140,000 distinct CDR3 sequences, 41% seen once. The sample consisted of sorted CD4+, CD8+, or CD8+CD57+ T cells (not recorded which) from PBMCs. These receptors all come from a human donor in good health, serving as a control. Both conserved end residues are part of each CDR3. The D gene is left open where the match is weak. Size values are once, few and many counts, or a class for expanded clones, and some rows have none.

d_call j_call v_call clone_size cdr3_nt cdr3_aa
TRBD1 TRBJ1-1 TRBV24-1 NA TGTGCCACCAGTGACTCCGGGACAGGGGCCGAAGATGAAGCTTTCTTT CATSDSGTGAEDEAFF
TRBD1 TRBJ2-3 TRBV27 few TGTGCCAGCAGTCGGCGGCACGAGGACAGGGGGCACACAGATACGCAGTATTTT CASSRRHEDRGHTDTQYF
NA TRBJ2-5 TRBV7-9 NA TGTGCCAGCAGCCCCGACATTGATAGTCCCTGCGAGACCCAGTACTTC CASSPDIDSPCETQYF
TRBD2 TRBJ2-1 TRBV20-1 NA TGCAGTGCTAGGGTCGGGGGGGGCGGGAATGAGCAGTTCTTC CSARVGGGGNEQFF
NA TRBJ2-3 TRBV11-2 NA TGTGCCAGCAGCTGGAGACGGACTCGCACAGATACGCAGTATTTT CASSWRRTRTDTQYF
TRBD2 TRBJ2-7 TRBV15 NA TGTGCCACCAGCAGACCCCAGCGGGGGACCGAGCAGTACTTC CATSRPQRGTEQYF
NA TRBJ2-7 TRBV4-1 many TGCGCCAGCAGCCACCAGTTACCGAGCTGGGCCGGGTACAGTAGCAGGTACGAGCAGTACTTC CASSHQLPSWAGYSSRYEQYF
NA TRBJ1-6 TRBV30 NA TGTGCCTGGAGTGTCCCGAGAGGGGGCTATAATTCACCCCTCCACTTT CAWSVPRGGYNSPLHF
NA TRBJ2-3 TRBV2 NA TGTGCCAGCAGCGTAGCCCGAACAGGGACAGATACGCAGTATTTT CASSVARTGTDTQYF
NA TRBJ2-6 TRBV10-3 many TGTGCCATCGGGGGGGCAAATGGGGCCAACGTCCTGACTTTC CAIGGANGANVLTF
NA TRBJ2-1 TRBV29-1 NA TGCAGCGTTGAACTAGCGTGGAATGAGCAGTTCTTC CSVELAWNEQFF
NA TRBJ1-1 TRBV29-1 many TGCAGCGTTGTAAGGCTGAACACTGAAGCTTTCTTT CSVVRLNTEAFF
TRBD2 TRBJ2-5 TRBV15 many TGTGCCACCAGCAGAGACTGGGGGGGGACTAGCGGGATTGACGGGAAGACCCAGTACTTC CATSRDWGGTSGIDGKTQYF
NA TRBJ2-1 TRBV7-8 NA TGTGCCAGCAAGAATGGGAGCTCCTACAATGAGCAGTTCTTC CASKNGSSYNEQFF
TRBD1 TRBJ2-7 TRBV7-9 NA TGTGCCAGCAGCGCGACCGGGACAGGAGCCTACGAGCAGTACTTC CASSATGTGAYEQYF
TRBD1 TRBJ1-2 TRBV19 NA TGTGCCAGTACTCCACAGGGGTTCTATGGCTACACCTTC CASTPQGFYGYTF
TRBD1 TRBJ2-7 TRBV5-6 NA TGTGCCAGCAGCTCGATGGTCCGGGACAGCTCCTACGAGCAGTACTTC CASSSMVRDSSYEQYF
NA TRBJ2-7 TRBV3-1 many TGTGCCAGCAGCCAAGATCCCGGCGGGCAGGGGGAGCAGTACTTC CASSQDPGGQGEQYF
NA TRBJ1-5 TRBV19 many TGTGCCAGTGAGGTCAGGGCGAGCAATCAGCCCCAGCATTTT CASEVRASNQPQHF
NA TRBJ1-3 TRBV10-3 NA TGTGCCATCAAGATACTAGCGGGGTCTGGAAACACCATATATTTT CAIKILAGSGNTIYF